The T cell receptor (beta chain) under discussion was sequenced for a study of T cell changes during pregnancy in multiple sclerosis. Clones were sequenced by immunoSEQ multiplex PCR, and TCRdb holds only the in-frame ones, with some missing. The data contain 30,000 or so clones, 90% to 95% of them singletons. CDR1 is LNHNV, CDR2 YYDKDF, per germline (reference sequence). The V gene end was trimmed by 4 bases and the J gene end by 4 bases; junction bases not matched to a gene: 3. The CDR3 is 13 amino acids. The J gene is TRBJ2-7, the V gene TRBV15, with TRBD2 matching 8 bases. The material sequenced was CD8+ T cells from peripheral blood mononuclear cells, taken in the second trimester of pregnancy. This receptor was identified in a female donor in good health, enrolled as a control in a pregnancy study. CDR3 DNA sequence: TGTGCCACCAGCAAGACTAGCGATTACGAGCAGTACTTC. It encodes CATSKTSDYEQYF. The full variable domain, its missing parts supplied by reference TRBV15 and TRBJ2-7, is DAMVIQNPRYQVTQFGKPVTLSCSQTLNHNVMYWYQQKSSQAPKLLFHYYDKDFNNEADTPDNFQSRRPNTSFCFLDIRSPGLGDTAMYLCATSKTSDYEQYFGPGTRLTVT.